This T cell receptor (beta chain) was retrieved from a study of regulatory T cells in long-lasting Graves disease. The study's findings and limits: Repertoires from persistent disease leaned toward TRBV28, TRBJ1-2 and TRBJ2-5.

The CDR3 is 12 amino acids. Germline CDR1 reads SGHTA; CDR2 reads FQGNSA. Trimming stripped 6 bases from V and 4 bases from J, with 9 bases between. This clonotype was detected a few times. The antigen remains undetermined. Relying on iRepertoire HTBI primers and Arm-PCR of CDR3 regions, the team built TCR beta libraries. In TCRdb, the multiplex PCR reads were re-called with MiXCR into one record per CDR3 protein. The sample holds 400,000 to 500,000 distinct CDR3 sequences, 20% to 25% seen once. Time point of the sample: persistent/refractory GD, antithyroid drugs over 5 years with positive TRAb. PBMCs provided the RNA from which the TCR library was made. Patient provenance is recorded as an endocrinology department in Xi'an, China. A peripheral blood sample, 7 to 9 milliliters in volume, was drawn into EDTA tubes.

This receptor was obtained from a female donor with Graves disease. The sample in question was peripheral blood mononuclear cells (PBMCs), obtained when the disease was refractory, from a patient treated with antithyroid drugs. The V gene is TRBV7-2, the J gene TRBJ1-1; D unclear. DNA for the CDR3: TGTGCCAGCAGAAGGAGAGGCACTGAAGCTTTCTTT. Encoded protein: CASRRRGTEAFF.